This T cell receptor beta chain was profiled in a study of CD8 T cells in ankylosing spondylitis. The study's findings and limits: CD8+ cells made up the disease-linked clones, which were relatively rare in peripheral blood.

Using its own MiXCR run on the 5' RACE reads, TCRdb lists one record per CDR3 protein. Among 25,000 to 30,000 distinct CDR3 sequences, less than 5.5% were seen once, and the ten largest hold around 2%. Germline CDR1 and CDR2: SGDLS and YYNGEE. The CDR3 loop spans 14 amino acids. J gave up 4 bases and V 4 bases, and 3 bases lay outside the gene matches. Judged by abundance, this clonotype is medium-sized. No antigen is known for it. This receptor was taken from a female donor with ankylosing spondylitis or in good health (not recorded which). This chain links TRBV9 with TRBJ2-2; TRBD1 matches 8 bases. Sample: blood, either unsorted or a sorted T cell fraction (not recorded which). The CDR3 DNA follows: TGTGCCAGCAGCTCCACAGGGGGCACCGGGGAGCTGTTTTTT. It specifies CASSSTGGTGELFF. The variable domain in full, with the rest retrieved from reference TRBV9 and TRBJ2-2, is DSGVTQTPKHLITATGQRVTLRCSPRSGDLSVYWYQQSLDQGLQFLIQYYNGEERAKGNILERFSAQQFPDLHSELNLSSLELGDSALYFCASSSTGGTGELFFGEGSRLTVL.